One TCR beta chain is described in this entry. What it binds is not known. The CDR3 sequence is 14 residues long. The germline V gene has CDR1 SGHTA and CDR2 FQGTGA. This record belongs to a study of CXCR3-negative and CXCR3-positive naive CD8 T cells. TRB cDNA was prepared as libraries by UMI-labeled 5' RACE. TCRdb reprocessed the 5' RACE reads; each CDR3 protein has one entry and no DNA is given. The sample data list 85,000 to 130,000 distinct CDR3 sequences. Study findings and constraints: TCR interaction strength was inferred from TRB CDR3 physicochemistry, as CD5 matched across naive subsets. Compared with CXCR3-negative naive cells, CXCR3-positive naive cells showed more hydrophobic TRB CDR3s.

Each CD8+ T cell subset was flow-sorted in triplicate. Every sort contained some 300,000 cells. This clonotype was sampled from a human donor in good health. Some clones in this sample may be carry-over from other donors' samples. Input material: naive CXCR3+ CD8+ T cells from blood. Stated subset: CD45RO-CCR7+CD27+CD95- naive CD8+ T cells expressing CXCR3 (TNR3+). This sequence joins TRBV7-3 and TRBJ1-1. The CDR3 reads CASSRSIDSTEAFF.